A single TCR beta chain is shown here with its context. Antigen unknown. Trimming took 4 bases from V and 5 from J, leaving 13 bases between them. From germline, CDR1 is SGHRS and CDR2 YFSETQ. The CDR3 contains 13 residues. The entry originates in a study of CD8 T cells in Susac syndrome. Points from the study as a whole: Clonal expansion was absent from the CD4+ T cell repertoires in Susac syndrome.

With random hexamers, about 0.5 to 1 ug RNA was reverse transcribed. Amplification of TCR beta CDR3 by immunoSEQ multiplex PCR spanned 54 Vbeta and 13 Jbeta. Each CDR3 protein is one row after TCRdb ran MiXCR on the immunoSEQ multiplex PCR reads. There are under 200,000 distinct CDR3 sequences in the sample; 94% occur only once, and roughly 0.11% lies in the top ten. The clonotype was recovered from a human donor with Susac syndrome. The chain recombines TRBV5-1 with TRBJ2-7; the D gene is possibly TRBD1 (6 bases). Sequenced material: CD4+ T cells from PBMCs. Here the CDR3 reads CASSRPGADEQYF. The CDR3 region has the DNA TGCGCCAGCAGCCGGCCAGGGGCAGACGAGCAGTACTTC. Full variable domain (remainder filled in from reference TRBV5-1 and TRBJ2-7): KAGVTQTPRYLIKTRGQQVTLSCSPISGHRSVSWYQQTPGQGLQFLFEYFSETQRNKGNFPGRFSGRQFSNSRSEMNVSTLELGDSALYLCASSRPGADEQYFGPGTRLTVT.